These T cell receptor beta chains were read from a single sample in a study of shared clonotypes between healthy human individuals. The assay was immunoSEQ multiplex PCR, and TCRdb's table has in-frame clones only and misses some. Here the sample spans 450,000 to 500,000 clones, 70% to 85% being singletons. The material sequenced was PBMCs. All receptors come from a woman aged 40 to 50 in good health. Some clones in this sample may be carry-over from other donors' samples. Both conserved end residues are part of each CDR3. A D gene is named only where the DNA matches it firmly. Size is omitted from some rows. Given values are once, few, many or a class for expanded clones.

TRBD1	TRBV5-6	TRBJ1-1	few	TGTGCCAGCAGCGAGACAGGGATGAACACTGAAGCTTTCTTT	CASSETGMNTEAFF
.	TRBV5-1	TRBJ2-7	.	TGCGCCAGCAGCTTGGGACAGGTATATGGTATGTCCTACGAGCAGTACTTC	CASSLGQVYGMSYEQYF
TRBD2	TRBV28	TRBJ2-7	.	TGTGCCAGCAGTCCGGGACTAGCTGCTCGGCAGTACTTC	CASSPGLAARQYF
TRBD2	TRBV7-7	TRBJ2-3	once	TGTGCCAGCAGCGATCGGGAGGGGCCCCCTAATACGCAGTATTTT	CASSDREGPPNTQYF
TRBD1	TRBV19	TRBJ2-7	.	TGTGCCAGTAGTAAGGGACAGGTGTTCTCCTACGAGCAGTACTTC	CASSKGQVFSYEQYF
.	TRBV19	TRBJ1-1	.	TGTGCCAGTAGTATAGGGTTGCAGGTGATGAACACTGAAGCTTTCTTT	CASSIGLQVMNTEAFF
.	TRBV4-1	TRBJ1-2	once	TGCGCCAGCAGCCCTACGGGGATTTATGGCTACACCTTC	CASSPTGIYGYTF
TRBD1	TRBV15	TRBJ1-4	medium-sized	TGTGCCACCAGCAGAGATTCGGGACAGGGGGCTGAAAAACTGTTTTTT	CATSRDSGQGAEKLFF
TRBD1	TRBV9	TRBJ2-2	.	TGTGCCAGCAGCGCCCCCGGGGGGACAGGGACCGGGGAGCTGTTTTTT	CASSAPGGTGTGELFF
.	TRBV6-1	TRBJ2-1	.	TGTGCCAGCAGTGGACCCCTGGGACCGTCAAATGAGCAGTTCTTC	CASSGPLGPSNEQFF
.	TRBV30	TRBJ2-7	.	TGTGCCTGGAGTCTGGACAGCCGCCCGTCCTACGAGCAGTACTTC	CAWSLDSRPSYEQYF
.	TRBV30	TRBJ1-3	.	TGTGCCTGGGAATGGACAAACTCTGGAAACACCATATATTTT	CAWEWTNSGNTIYF
.	TRBV10-3	TRBJ2-6	.	TGTGCCATCAGTGGGAGCTCTGGGGCCAACGTCCTGACTTTC	CAISGSSGANVLTF
.	TRBV11-2	TRBJ2-3	.	TGTGCCAGCACCCACACAACGGGAAGCACAGATACGCAGTATTTT	CASTHTTGSTDTQYF
.	TRBV28	TRBJ2-7	.	TGTGCCAGCAGTAGCCCCCATGCCGGGAACTCCTACGAGCAGTACTTC	CASSSPHAGNSYEQYF
.	TRBV20-1	TRBJ2-5	.	TGCAGTGCCGAACAAGAGACCCAGTACTTC	CSAEQETQYF
.	TRBV19	TRBJ2-5	.	TGTGCCAGTAGCTATGGAGAGACCCAGTACTTC	CASSYGETQYF
.	TRBV19	TRBJ2-7	.	TGTGCCAGTAGTACCGGGACAACGGGGGCCCACGAGCAGTACTTC	CASSTGTTGAHEQYF
.	TRBV28	TRBJ2-7	.	TGTGCCAGCAGTTTTGCCCGGGGGCAGTACTTC	CASSFARGQYF
TRBD2	TRBV9	TRBJ2-1	.	TGTGCCAGCAGCGTAGCCGGACTAGCGGACTACAATGAGCAGTTCTTC	CASSVAGLADYNEQFF
.	TRBV6-5	TRBJ1-1	.	TGTGCCAGCAGTCCAATACAGGAGAACACTGAAGCTTTCTTT	CASSPIQENTEAFF
.	TRBV2	TRBJ2-7	.	TGTGCCAGCAGAAGGCAGGGGGAGGATGAGCAGTACTTC	CASRRQGEDEQYF
TRBD1	TRBV15	TRBJ2-5	.	TGTGCCACCAGCAGGCGACAGGGGGCGGGTGGAGAGACCCAGTACTTC	CATSRRQGAGGETQYF
.	TRBV19	TRBJ1-3	many	TGTGCCAGTAGTATTTCAGCCCCGCTCTCTGGAAACACCATATATTTT	CASSISAPLSGNTIYF
.	TRBV7-6	TRBJ1-2	.	TGTGCCAGCAGCTTAGCCGGGACGCTCAGCGGTGGTGACTATGGCTACACCTTC	CASSLAGTLSGGDYGYTF